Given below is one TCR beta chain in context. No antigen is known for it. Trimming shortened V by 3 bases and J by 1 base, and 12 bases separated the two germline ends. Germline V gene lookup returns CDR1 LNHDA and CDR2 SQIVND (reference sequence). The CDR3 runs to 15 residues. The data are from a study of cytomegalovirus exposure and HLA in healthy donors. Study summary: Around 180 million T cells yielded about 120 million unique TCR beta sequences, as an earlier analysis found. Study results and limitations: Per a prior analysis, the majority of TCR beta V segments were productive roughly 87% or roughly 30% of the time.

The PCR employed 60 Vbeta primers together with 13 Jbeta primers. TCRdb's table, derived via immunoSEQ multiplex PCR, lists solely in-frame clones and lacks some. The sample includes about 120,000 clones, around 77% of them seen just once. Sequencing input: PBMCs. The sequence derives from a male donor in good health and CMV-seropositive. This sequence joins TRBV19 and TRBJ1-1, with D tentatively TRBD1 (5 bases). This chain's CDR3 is CASSILRVRNTEAFF. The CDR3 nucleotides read TGTGCCAGTAGTATTCTCAGGGTACGGAACACTGAAGCTTTCTTT.